Each of the 26 T cell receptor beta chains below was sequenced from the same sample in a study of blood T cell repertoires in COVID-19 (dated by TCRdb to about 2020). Libraries were made using the immunoSEQ multiplex PCR assay. TCRdb mirrors the immuneACCESS table, restricted to in-frame sequences. Some clones are absent from its copies; in checked studies, under half trace to an unresolved V gene, and the reason for the others is unknown. The sample yields approximately 440,000 clones; 90% were counted once. The top ten clonotypes cover around 0.6% of the sample. Sequencing was carried out using PBMCs or T cells enriched from blood (not recorded which). Source of these receptors: a man younger than 35 who had recovered from COVID-19.

This clone was seen a handful of times. V and J are TRBV5-8 and TRBJ1-3; D perhaps matches TRBD1 (6 bases). Germline assignment: CDR1 SGHTS and CDR2 YDEGEE. The length of the CDR3 is 16 residues. The V end was cut by 4 bases, the J end by 3 bases, with 17 bases between. CDR3: CASSPTAGTIGNTIYF. The CDR3 bases are TGTGCCAGCAGCCCGACCGCCGGGACAATTGGAAACACCATATATTTT. Complete variable domain (other parts from reference TRBV5-8 and TRBJ1-3): EAGVTQSPTHLIKTRGQQATLRCSPISGHTSVYWYQQALGLGLQFLLWYDEGEERNRGNFPPRFSGRQFPNYSSELNVNALELEDSALYLCASSPTAGTIGNTIYFGEGSWLTVV.

This chain uses TRBV10-3 with TRBJ2-3; D remains ambiguous. CDR1 and CDR2 from the germline V gene are ENHRY and SYGVKD. V lost 10 bases to trimming and J lost 1 base, with 18 bases between them. This CDR3 is built from 15 residues. The CDR3 spells CASPRVDSGTDTQYF. CDR3 nucleotides: TGTGCCAGCCCTCGGGTTGACTCGGGCACAGATACGCAGTATTTT.

In this sample, this clone turned up a few times. The CDR3 reads CASSQANQPQHF. CDR3 nucleotide sequence: TGTGCCAGCAGCCAGGCCAATCAGCCCCAGCATTTT. V and J are TRBV3-1 (or the pseudogene TRBV3-2) and TRBJ1-5; unclear D gene. The germline CDR1 and CDR2 sequences are LGHDT and YNNKEL (reference sequence). The CDR3 is 12 amino acids. V lost 3 bases, J lost 3 bases, and 3 bases lay in between.

The chain combines TRBV27 with TRBJ1-6; no firm D call. The CDR3 consists of 15 residues. Germline V gives CDR1 MNHEY, CDR2 SMNVEV (reference sequence). Trimming stripped 3 bases from V and 2 bases from J, with 8 bases between. The CDR3 nucleotides read TGTGCCAGCAGTTTTCGGGAAACCTATAATTCACCCCTCCACTTT. Its protein product is CASSFRETYNSPLHF.

As for this clone: One end of the junction does not line up with germline, which may come from a read error. The chain uses TRBV18 and TRBJ1-1; TRBD1 agrees at 12 bases. Germline-derived CDR1 and CDR2 are KGHSH and LQKENI. The CDR3 length is 15 residues. The CDR3 protein is CASSPPIGTGGLPVF. Written as DNA, the CDR3 is TGTGCCAGCTCACCACCGATTGGGACAGGGGGCCTCCCTGTCTTT.

V and J are TRBV11-3 and TRBJ1-1; D unclear. The CDR3 totals 14 residues. Germline assignment: CDR1 SGHNT and CDR2 YENEEA. V lost 5 bases and J lost 6, with 16 bases in between. This CDR3 is CASSPTGGLSEAFF. The CDR3 DNA reads as TGTGCCAGCAGCCCGACCGGAGGGTTATCTGAAGCTTTCTTT.

This clone was seen once. The genes are TRBV3-1 (or the pseudogene TRBV3-2) and TRBJ2-7; 9 nucleotides line up with TRBD1. V shed 5 bases, J shed 5 bases, and the junction held 10 bases outside the gene matches. This CDR3 is built from 15 residues. Germline V gene lookup returns CDR1 LGHDT and CDR2 YNNKEL (reference sequence). The chain's CDR3 is CASSVGTGSRDEQYF. CDR3 coding DNA: TGTGCCAGCAGCGTTGGGACAGGGAGTCGGGACGAGCAGTACTTC.

This chain links TRBV6-5 with TRBJ2-7; 11 nucleotides align to TRBD1. CDR1 is MNHEY, CDR2 SVGAGI, per germline. The CDR3 length is 14 residues. J gave up 6 bases and V 7 bases, and 8 bases lay outside the gene matches. The CDR3 loop is CASKGSGTGGEQYF. The CDR3 DNA is TGTGCCAGCAAGGGGTCCGGGACAGGGGGCGAGCAGTACTTC.

This chain connects TRBV28 to TRBJ1-1; TRBD1 matches 10 bases. V gave up 3 bases and J gave up 6 bases; unmatched junction bases: 7. CDR1 is MDHEN and CDR2 is SYDVKM in the germline V gene. The CDR3 consists of 15 residues. The CDR3 here is CASSFGTGERSEAFF. The CDR3 bases are TGTGCCAGCAGTTTTGGGACAGGGGAGCGTTCTGAAGCTTTCTTT.

V usage is TRBV6-2 or TRBV6-3 and J usage is TRBJ2-7; 10 bases are a match to TRBD2. CDR1 MNHEY and CDR2 SVGEGT come from the germline V gene. V gave up 2 bases and J gave up 5 bases; unmatched junction bases: 12. This CDR3 region has 17 residues. Here the CDR3 reads CASSYEASGSGSDEQYF. DNA for the CDR3: TGTGCCAGCAGTTACGAGGCTAGCGGGAGTGGAAGTGACGAGCAGTACTTC.

The V and J genes are TRBV5-1 and TRBJ1-6; 8 bases agree with TRBD1. Germline CDR1 and CDR2: SGHRS and YFSETQ. CDR3 length equals 15 residues. V lost 2 bases and J lost 5; bases outside the gene matches: 3. CDR3 sequence (DNA): TGCGCCAGCAGCTTACAGACAGGGGATAATTCACCCCTCCACTTT. It codes for CASSLQTGDNSPLHF.

The genes are TRBV10-2 and TRBJ2-7, with a weak D call TRBD1 (6 bases). Deletions cut 7 bases from V and 7 bases from J, with 17 bases between. The CDR3 spans 13 residues. Germline values: CDR1 WSHSY, CDR2 SAAADI. Written as DNA, the CDR3 is TGCGCCAGCAACAAATACAGGGTCGGTGAGCAGTACTTC. This encodes CASNKYRVGEQYF.

This clone is a singleton in its sample. The genes are TRBV18 and TRBJ2-5; maybe TRBD2 (5 bases). The germline gives CDR1 KGHSH, CDR2 LQKENI. V was clipped by 0 bases and J by 5 bases, with 10 bases between them. The CDR3 covers 14 residues. CDR3 loop: CASSPPRVGETQYF. In nucleotides, the CDR3 is TGTGCCAGCTCACCACCGAGGGTGGGGGAGACCCAGTACTTC. Looking up the rest from reference TRBV18 and TRBJ2-5 gives the full variable domain: NAGVMQNPRHLVRRRGQEARLRCSPMKGHSHVYWYRQLPEEGLKFMVYLQKENIIDESGMPKERFSAEFPKEGPSILRIQQVVRGDSAAYFCASSPPRVGETQYFGPGTRLLVL.

This clone was seen a single time. This chain links TRBV23-1 with TRBJ1-4; possibly TRBD1 for D (5 bases). TRBV23-1 is given ORF status, its function remaining uncertain. The ends were cut back, 7 bases at V and 1 base at J, with 28 bases in the middle. The length of the CDR3 is 20 residues. In DNA, the CDR3 is TGCGCCAGCACTACGTGGGGGGACCGGGACTATTGGAGAACTAATGAAAAACTGTTTTTT. Its translation is CASTTWGDRDYWRTNEKLFF.

The chain couples TRBV7-9 to TRBJ1-5; no reliable D call. Germline V CDR1 and CDR2: SEHNR, FQNEAQ (reference sequence). With 4 bases removed from V and 3 bases from J, the gap between germline ends came to 10 bases. CDR3 length equals 14 residues. The CDR3 is CASSSDTDNQPQHF. The CDR3 nucleotides read TGTGCCAGCAGCTCAGACACTGACAATCAGCCCCAGCATTTT.

The rearrangement joins TRBV11-2 to TRBJ1-6; D is ambiguous. This CDR3 has 15 residues. In germline, CDR1 is SGHAT, CDR2 FQNNGV. The germline V and J ends were trimmed by 4 bases and 0 bases, with 7 bases remaining between them. The CDR3 reads CASSSGSSYNSPLHF. The DNA for the CDR3 is TGTGCCAGCAGCTCAGGCAGCTCCTATAATTCACCCCTCCACTTT.

The chain links TRBV4-1 to TRBJ2-3, with D maybe TRBD1 (6 bases). There are 17 residues in the CDR3. V was cut by 1 base and J by 6 bases, with 20 bases left in between. Germline CDR1 MGHRA, CDR2 YSYEKL. As DNA, the CDR3 is TGCGCCAGCAGCCAAGTGGGACACGGGATTGAGAAGGATACGCAGTATTTT. Protein sequence: CASSQVGHGIEKDTQYF.

This clone was detected only once. The chain combines TRBV30 with TRBJ2-1; D may be TRBD1 (5 bases). Germline CDR1 and CDR2: GTSNPN and SVGIG (reference sequence). The CDR3 is 11 residues long. Trimming took 1 base from V and 10 from J, leaving 8 bases between them. The CDR3 protein is CAWSEGHEQFF. The DNA for the CDR3 is TGTGCCTGGAGTGAAGGACACGAGCAGTTCTTC.

The chain has TRBV10-2 and TRBJ1-6; D is unclear. The CDR3 runs to 16 residues. Trimming cost V 8 bases and J 7 bases, with 21 bases left between them. Germline V gene sequence: CDR1 WSHSY, CDR2 SAAADI. CDR3: CASADLGGVKNSPLHF. For the CDR3, the DNA is TGCGCCAGCGCCGACTTAGGCGGGGTTAAGAATTCACCCCTCCACTTT.

This clone was seen a single time. This chain links TRBV6-5 with TRBJ1-2; D might be TRBD1 (5 bases). V was cut by 8 bases and J by 3 bases, with 10 bases left in between. Per the germline V gene, CDR1 is MNHEY and CDR2 is SVGAGI. The CDR3 sequence is 12 residues long. CDR3 nucleotides: TGTGCCAGCTCTAGGGGCCACTATGGCTACACCTTC. Protein product: CASSRGHYGYTF.

The chain carries TRBV7-3 and TRBJ2-3; D may be TRBD2 (6 bases). The CDR3 has 13 amino acids. V was trimmed by 5 bases and J by 6 bases, leaving 12 bases between them. Germline V gene data show CDR1 as SGHTA and CDR2 as FQGTGA. In nucleotides, the CDR3 is TGTGCCAGCAGCCCACCGGGGGTCGATACGCAGTATTTT. Residues: CASSPPGVDTQYF.

This chain joins TRBV13 and TRBJ2-3, with D possibly being TRBD1 (5 bases). The CDR3 extends over 14 amino acids. CDR1 is PRHDT, CDR2 FYEKMQ, per germline (reference sequence). V was pared by 4 bases and J by 3 bases, with 11 bases between. The CDR3 spells CASSSTTATDTQYF. DNA of the CDR3: TGTGCCAGCAGCTCGACGACAGCTACAGATACGCAGTATTTT.

CDR3 sequence reads: CASSIAGQSSGNTIYF. In DNA form, the CDR3 reads TGTGCCAGTAGTATAGCGGGACAGTCCTCTGGAAACACCATATATTTT. The chain employs TRBV19 and TRBJ1-3, with 7 bases aligning to TRBD1. CDR1 and CDR2 from the germline V gene are LNHDA and SQIVND (reference sequence). The J segment lost 0 bases and the V segment lost 1 base, leaving 3 bases of the junction unmatched. CDR3 size: 16 residues.

This chain links TRBV7-3 with TRBJ2-7; 10 bases are a match to TRBD1. The CDR3 totals 14 residues. V lost 3 bases and J lost 6; bases outside the gene matches: 5. Per the germline V gene, CDR1 is SGHTA and CDR2 is FQGTGA. The CDR3 sequence is CASSFGTGVGEQYF. The CDR3 coding sequence is TGTGCCAGCAGCTTTGGGACAGGGGTAGGCGAGCAGTACTTC.

The chain's CDR3 is CASVLGQKNTEAFF. CDR3 DNA: TGTGCCTCAGTACTGGGACAGAAGAACACTGAAGCTTTCTTT. The chain is built from TRBV19 and TRBJ1-1; 7 bases fit TRBD1. Germline-derived CDR1 and CDR2 are LNHDA and SQIVND (reference sequence). Trimming removed 11 bases from V and 1 base from J; junction bases left unmatched: 10. The CDR3 loop spans 14 amino acids.

This clone has just one count. The sample has other DNA sequences that encode this CDR3 too. The chain carries TRBV3-1 (or the pseudogene TRBV3-2) and TRBJ2-7; D perhaps matches TRBD2 (6 bases). The CDR3 has 13 residues. Trimming shortened V by 4 bases and J by 3 bases, and 10 bases separated the two germline ends. CDR1 and CDR2 (germline): LGHDT, YNNKEL (reference sequence). The CDR3 nucleotides read TGTGCCAGCAGCCCTGGGACTGTCTACGAGCAGTACTTC. Its protein product is CASSPGTVYEQYF.